The entry that follows covers one T cell receptor beta chain sequence. The antigen is undetermined. Trimming at V came to 2 bases and at J to 5 bases, leaving 5 bases not matched to a gene. CDR3 length: 14 residues. Germline CDR1 SGHVS, CDR2 FQNEAQ. This specimen belongs to a study of a mutant IDH1 vaccine in newly diagnosed glioma. Noted time point: week 23, last vaccination. With topical imiquimod, each dose of the vaccine consisted of 300 ug of mutant IDH1 20-mer peptide. Produced via immunoSEQ multiplex PCR; TCRdb's table is partial and in-frame only. This table has around 60,000 clones, roughly 85% appearing once.

The clonotype comes from a man aged 25-40 years with glioma. The chain links TRBV7-8 to TRBJ2-7, with 8 positions matching TRBD1. Sequenced material: PBMCs, taken from a glioma patient whose treatment included an IDH1 peptide vaccine. The CDR3 region is CASSLQGAGDEQYF. The DNA of the CDR3 is TGTGCCAGCAGCTTACAGGGGGCCGGGGACGAGCAGTACTTC.